The TCR beta chain under discussion was sequenced for a study of T cells in Graves' hyperthyroidism and ophthalmopathy. Findings and limits, study-wide: Among thyroid clonotypes expanded above 0.001, most also appeared in blood. The model foresaw ophthalmopathy a median around 6 months prior to onset.

Germline CDR1 reads SEHNR; CDR2 reads FQNEAQ (reference sequence). The CDR3 length is 15 residues. Between the trimmed V and J ends, which lost 4 bases and 4 bases, there was a span of 17 bases. TCR beta CDR3 sequences were amplified from RNA transcripts. TCR CDR3 underwent first-round RT-PCR with the HTBI primer set. Each CDR3 protein is one row after TCRdb ran MiXCR on the multiplex PCR reads. Of roughly 570,000 distinct CDR3 sequences in the sample, roughly 46% were seen once. A word on this clonotype: As yet, its antigen is unknown.

The specimen sequenced was peripheral blood or thyroid tissue (not recorded which). The clonotype comes from an adult woman with Graves' disease, either hyperthyroidism or ophthalmopathy (not recorded which). The chain joins TRBV7-9 to TRBJ2-7; possibly TRBD2 for D (5 bases). The CDR3 nucleotides read TGTGCCAGCAGCTCGGGGATAGTCAGTGGGTACGAGCAGTACTTC. Translating gives CASSSGIVSGYEQYF.